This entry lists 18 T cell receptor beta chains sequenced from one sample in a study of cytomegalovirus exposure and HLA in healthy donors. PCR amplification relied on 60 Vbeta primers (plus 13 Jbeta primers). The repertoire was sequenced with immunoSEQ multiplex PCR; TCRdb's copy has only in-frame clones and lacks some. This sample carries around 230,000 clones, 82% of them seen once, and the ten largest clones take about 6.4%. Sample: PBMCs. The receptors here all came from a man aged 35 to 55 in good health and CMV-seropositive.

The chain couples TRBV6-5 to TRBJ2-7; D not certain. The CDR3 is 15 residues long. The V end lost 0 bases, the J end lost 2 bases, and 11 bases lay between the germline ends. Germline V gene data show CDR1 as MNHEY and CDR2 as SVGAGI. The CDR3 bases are TGTGCCAGCAGTTACTCGGCCGGTGACACCTACGAGCAGTACGTC. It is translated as CASSYSAGDTYEQYV.

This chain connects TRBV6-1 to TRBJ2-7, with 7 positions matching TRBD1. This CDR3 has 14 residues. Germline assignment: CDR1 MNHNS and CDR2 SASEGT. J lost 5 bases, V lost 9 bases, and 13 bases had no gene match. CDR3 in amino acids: CASRRQGVPNEQYV. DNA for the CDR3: TGTGCCAGTAGACGACAGGGAGTCCCAAACGAGCAGTACGTC.

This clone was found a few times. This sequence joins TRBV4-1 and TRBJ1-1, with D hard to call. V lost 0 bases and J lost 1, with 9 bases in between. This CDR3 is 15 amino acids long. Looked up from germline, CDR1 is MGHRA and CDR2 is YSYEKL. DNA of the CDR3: TGCGCCAGCAGCCAAGATAGTCCCCCGAACACTGAAGCTTTCTTT. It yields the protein CASSQDSPPNTEAFF.

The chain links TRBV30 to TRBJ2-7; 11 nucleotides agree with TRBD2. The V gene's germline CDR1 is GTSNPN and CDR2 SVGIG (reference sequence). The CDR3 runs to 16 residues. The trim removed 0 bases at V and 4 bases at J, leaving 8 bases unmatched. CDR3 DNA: TGTGCCTGGAGTGTATCACTAGCGGGAGCAAATTACGAGCAGTACTTC. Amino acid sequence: CAWSVSLAGANYEQYF.

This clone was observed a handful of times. The CDR3 DNA reads TGTGCCTGGAGTGTACGGGGATACGAGCAGTACGTC. It yields the protein CAWSVRGYEQYV. The rearrangement joins TRBV30 to TRBJ2-7; D possibly corresponds to TRBD2 (5 bases). The CDR3 spans 12 residues. V shed 0 bases and J shed 4 bases, with 7 bases lying between them. Germline lookup yields CDR1 GTSNPN and CDR2 SVGIG (reference sequence).

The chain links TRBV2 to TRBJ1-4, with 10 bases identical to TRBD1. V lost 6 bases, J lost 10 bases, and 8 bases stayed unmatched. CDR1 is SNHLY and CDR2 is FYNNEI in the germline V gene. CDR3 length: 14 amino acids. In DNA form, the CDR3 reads TGTGCCAGCAGGCCCGACAGGGGGCCAGGAAAACTGTTTTTT. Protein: CASRPDRGPGKLFF.

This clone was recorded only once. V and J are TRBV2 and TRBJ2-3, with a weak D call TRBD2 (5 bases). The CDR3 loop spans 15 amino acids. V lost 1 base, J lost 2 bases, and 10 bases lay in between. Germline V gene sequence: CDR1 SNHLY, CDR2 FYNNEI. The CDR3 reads CASSEGRGTTDTQYF. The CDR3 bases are TGTGCCAGCAGTGAAGGTCGGGGAACCACAGATACGCAGTATTTT.

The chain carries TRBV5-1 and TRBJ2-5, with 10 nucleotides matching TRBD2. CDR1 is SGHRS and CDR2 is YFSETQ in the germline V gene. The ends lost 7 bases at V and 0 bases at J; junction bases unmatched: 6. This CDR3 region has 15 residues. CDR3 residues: CASSPGLAHQETQYF. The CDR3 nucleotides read TGCGCCAGCTCACCGGGACTAGCGCACCAAGAGACCCAGTACTTC.

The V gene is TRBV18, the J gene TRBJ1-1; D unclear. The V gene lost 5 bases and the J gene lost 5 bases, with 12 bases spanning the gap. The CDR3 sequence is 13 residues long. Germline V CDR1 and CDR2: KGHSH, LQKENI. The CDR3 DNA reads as TGTGCCAGCTCATACGGGGAGAGGACTGAAGCTTTCTTT. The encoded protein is CASSYGERTEAFF.

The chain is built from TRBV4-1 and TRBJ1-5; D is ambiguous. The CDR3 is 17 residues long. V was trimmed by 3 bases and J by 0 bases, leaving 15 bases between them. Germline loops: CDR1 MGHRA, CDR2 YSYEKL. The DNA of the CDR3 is TGCGCCAGCAGCCAGGCAGGAGGATCGTATAGCAATCAGCCCCAGCATTTT. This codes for CASSQAGGSYSNQPQHF.

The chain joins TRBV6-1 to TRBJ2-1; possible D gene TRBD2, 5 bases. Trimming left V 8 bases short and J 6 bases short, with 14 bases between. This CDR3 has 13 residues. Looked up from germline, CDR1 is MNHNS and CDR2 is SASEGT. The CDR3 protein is CASGLLGSNEQFF. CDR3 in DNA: TGTGCCAGCGGCCTACTAGGCAGCAATGAGCAGTTCTTC.

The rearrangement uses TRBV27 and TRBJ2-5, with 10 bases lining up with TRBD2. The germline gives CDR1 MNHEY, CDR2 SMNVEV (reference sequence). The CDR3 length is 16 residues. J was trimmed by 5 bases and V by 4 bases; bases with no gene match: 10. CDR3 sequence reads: CASSSYASGSKETQYF. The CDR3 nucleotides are TGTGCCAGCAGTTCATACGCTAGCGGGAGCAAGGAGACCCAGTACTTC.

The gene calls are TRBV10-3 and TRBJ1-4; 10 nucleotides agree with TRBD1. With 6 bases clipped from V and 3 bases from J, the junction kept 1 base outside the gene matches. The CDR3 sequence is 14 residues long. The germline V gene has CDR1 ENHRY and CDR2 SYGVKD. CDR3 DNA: TGTGCCATCAGCGGGACAGGGGCTAATGAAAAACTGTTTTTT. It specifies CAISGTGANEKLFF.

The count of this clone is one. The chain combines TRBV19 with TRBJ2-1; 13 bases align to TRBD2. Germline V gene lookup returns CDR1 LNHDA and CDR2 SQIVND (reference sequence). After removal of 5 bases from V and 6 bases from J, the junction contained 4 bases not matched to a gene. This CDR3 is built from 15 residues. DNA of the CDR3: TGTGCCAGTAGTTCCCGGACTAGCGGGAGCAATGAGCAGTTCTTC. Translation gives CASSSRTSGSNEQFF.

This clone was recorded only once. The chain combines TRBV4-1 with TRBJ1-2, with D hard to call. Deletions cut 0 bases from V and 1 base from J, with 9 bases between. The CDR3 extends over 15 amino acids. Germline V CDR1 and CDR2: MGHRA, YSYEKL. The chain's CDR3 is CASSQEGRDNYGYTF. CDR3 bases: TGCGCCAGCAGCCAAGAGGGCAGAGATAACTATGGCTACACCTTC.

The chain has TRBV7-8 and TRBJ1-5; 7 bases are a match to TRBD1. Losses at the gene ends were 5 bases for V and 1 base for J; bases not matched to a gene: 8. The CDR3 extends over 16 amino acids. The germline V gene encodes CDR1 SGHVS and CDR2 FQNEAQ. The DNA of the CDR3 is TGTGCCAGCAGCCTTGGGACAGTAGGGAGCAATCAGCCCCAGCATTTT. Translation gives CASSLGTVGSNQPQHF.

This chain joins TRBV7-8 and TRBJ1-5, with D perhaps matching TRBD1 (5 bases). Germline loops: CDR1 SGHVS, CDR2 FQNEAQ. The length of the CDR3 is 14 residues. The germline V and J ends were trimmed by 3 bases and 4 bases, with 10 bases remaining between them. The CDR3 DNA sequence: TGTGCCAGCAGCTTTGTAGGGGAAAATCAGCCCCAGCATTTT. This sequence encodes CASSFVGENQPQHF. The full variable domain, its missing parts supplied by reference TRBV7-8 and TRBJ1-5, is GAGVSQSPRYKVAKRGQDVALRCDPISGHVSLFWYQQALGQGPEFLTYFQNEAQLDKSGLPSDRFFAERPEGSVSTLKIQRTQQEDSAVYLCASSFVGENQPQHFGDGTRLSIL.

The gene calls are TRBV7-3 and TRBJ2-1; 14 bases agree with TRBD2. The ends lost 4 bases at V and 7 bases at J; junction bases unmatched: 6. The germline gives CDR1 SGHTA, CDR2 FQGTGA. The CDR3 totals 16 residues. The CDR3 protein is CASSSRGTSGRNEQFF. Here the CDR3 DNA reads TGTGCCAGCAGCTCCCGAGGGACTAGCGGGAGAAATGAGCAGTTCTTC.